One T cell receptor (beta chain) is described in this entry. Its target is not known. It was with unique molecular identifiers that the TCRbeta library was prepared. TCRdb re-called the PCR reads with MiXCR, one entry per CDR3 protein. The data hold fewer than 250,000 distinct CDR3 sequences, with around a sixth observed a single time. Trimming cost V 0 bases and J 4 bases, with 17 bases left between them. Germline CDR1 LGHNA, CDR2 YSLEER. CDR3 length: 17 amino acids. The sample belongs to a study of T-cell reconstitution after alpha-beta-depleted transplantation in children. General study results and limits: Hyperexpanded clones declined; after one year, newly produced T cells mostly supplied diversity. Some patients owed their high day-60 TCRbeta diversity to surviving recipient T cells and thymic progenitors. Roughly two months post-transplant, alpha-beta T cells reportedly originated from several hundred graft clones that had expanded.

The V call is TRBV4-3, the J call TRBJ2-3; D not resolved. The specimen comprised PBMCs, mostly from graft donor cells, sampled 360 days after TCRalphabeta/CD19-depleted stem cell transplant. The receptor's source is a male patient between 2 and 10 years old who had a stem cell transplant for acute lymphoblastic leukemia, so the T cells may come from the graft donor. CDR3 residues: CASSQEYRLTGADTQYF. As DNA, the CDR3 is TGCGCCAGCAGCCAAGAGTACCGTTTAACCGGTGCAGATACGCAGTATTTT.